The 15 T cell receptor beta chains below all came from one sample that was sequenced in a study of OX40 agonist ivuxolimab in advanced cancers. Profiling relied on immunoSEQ multiplex PCR, and the TCRdb table lists in-frame clones only, not all of them. In the table there are about 83,000 clones, 75% to 95% of which are singletons. Sequenced material: CD4+ or CD8+ T cells sorted from blood, taken in a trial of the OX40 agonist ivuxolimab. The receptors shown here come from an adult with an advanced solid tumor such as melanoma, head and neck, liver or kidney cancer.

The gene calls are TRBV5-8 and TRBJ1-2; D call uncertain. The CDR3 is 14 residues long. The V gene's germline CDR1 is SGHTS and CDR2 YDEGEE. V was clipped by 0 bases and J by 5 bases, with 11 bases between them. CDR3 loop: CASSLVREEYGYTF. The CDR3 DNA is TGTGCCAGCAGCTTGGTTCGCGAGGAGTATGGCTACACCTTC.

The chain employs TRBV9 and TRBJ2-7, with 8 bases that match TRBD1. The germline CDR1 and CDR2 sequences are SGDLS and YYNGEE. Trimming removed 0 bases from V and 4 bases from J; junction bases left unmatched: 9. CDR3 length: 16 residues. The CDR3 DNA is TGTGCCAGCAGCGTAGAACCGGACAGGGAGGATTACGAGCAGTACTTC. It specifies CASSVEPDREDYEQYF.

The chain recombines TRBV6-5 with TRBJ1-5; D is possibly TRBD1 (6 bases). The germline V and J ends were trimmed by 5 bases and 4 bases, with 9 bases remaining between them. CDR1 is MNHEY, CDR2 SVGAGI, per germline. This CDR3 has 13 residues. CDR3 amino acids: CASSPQGNQPQHF. Written as DNA, the CDR3 is TGTGCCAGCAGTCCCCAGGGGAATCAGCCCCAGCATTTT.

CDR3 region: CATSRVGSPGGNQPQHF. The CDR3 coding sequence is TGTGCCACCAGCAGAGTAGGGTCCCCGGGTGGCAATCAGCCCCAGCATTTT. The V and J genes are TRBV15 and TRBJ1-5; no clear D. V was cut by 1 base and J by 2 bases, with 15 bases left in between. From germline, CDR1 is LNHNV and CDR2 YYDKDF (reference sequence). This CDR3 contains 17 residues.

V gene TRBV19 combines with J gene TRBJ1-4, with D unclear. V was cut by 5 bases and J by 5 bases, with 6 bases left in between. The CDR3 contains 12 residues. The germline V gene has CDR1 LNHDA and CDR2 SQIVND (reference sequence). CDR3 residues: CASSYGNEKLFF. In nucleotides, the CDR3 is TGTGCCAGTAGTTACGGGAATGAAAAACTGTTTTTT.

The J gene is TRBJ1-5, the V gene TRBV19; TRBD1 matches 10 bases. This CDR3 has 15 amino acids. Germline V gives CDR1 LNHDA, CDR2 SQIVND (reference sequence). V lost 2 bases to trimming and J lost 7 bases; unmatched junction nucleotides: 5. Written as DNA, the CDR3 is TGTGCCAGTAGTATATGGGACAGGGGTCCCCAGCCCCAGCATTTT. It is translated as CASSIWDRGPQPQHF. The variable domain in full, completed from reference TRBV19 and TRBJ1-5, reads DGGITQSPKYLFRKEGQNVTLSCEQNLNHDAMYWYRQDPGQGLRLIYYSQIVNDFQKGDIAEGYSVSREKKESFPLTVTSAQKNPTAFYLCASSIWDRGPQPQHFGDGTRLSIL.

CDR3 nucleotide sequence: TGTGCCAGTAGTCATCCGGGACAGGGAACGGTACGTGGCTACACCTTC. As protein: CASSHPGQGTVRGYTF. The chain uses TRBV19 and TRBJ1-2; 9 bases line up with TRBD1. CDR3 length: 16 amino acids. Per the germline V gene, CDR1 is LNHDA and CDR2 is SQIVND (reference sequence). V dropped 5 bases and J dropped 7; count of bases not matched to a gene: 14.

The genes are TRBV19 and TRBJ2-5, with a weak D call TRBD1 (6 bases). The germline CDR1 and CDR2 sequences are LNHDA and SQIVND (reference sequence). Trimming took 8 bases from V and 6 from J, leaving 13 bases between them. This CDR3 comprises 12 residues. CDR3 in DNA: TGTGCCAGTGGGGCCAGGGGCCAGACCCAGTACTTC. This codes for CASGARGQTQYF.

This CDR3 is CASSPQAIGNGYTF. CDR3 nucleotides: TGTGCCAGCAGTCCACAGGCAATTGGTAATGGCTACACCTTC. This chain connects TRBV6-5 to TRBJ1-2; D possibly corresponds to TRBD1 (5 bases). This CDR3 contains 14 residues. The V gene's germline CDR1 is MNHEY and CDR2 SVGAGI. Trimming stripped 5 bases from V and 6 bases from J, with 16 bases between.

The count of this clone is one. This chain joins TRBV4-1 and TRBJ1-1; the D gene is possibly TRBD1 (6 bases). With 4 bases removed from V and 4 bases from J, the gap between germline ends came to 25 bases. The germline gives CDR1 MGHRA, CDR2 YSYEKL. The CDR3 length is 18 residues. The CDR3 protein is CASSPISFSGEGGTEAFF. The DNA of the CDR3 is TGCGCCAGCAGCCCTATATCATTCTCAGGGGAAGGGGGCACTGAAGCTTTCTTT.

The V gene is TRBV19, the J gene TRBJ1-5; D not certain. The CDR3 has 15 residues. CDR1 LNHDA and CDR2 SQIVND come from the germline V gene (reference sequence). V was cut by 5 bases and J by 0 bases, with 11 bases left in between. In DNA, the CDR3 is TGTGCCAGTAGTCCGGCGTCTTATAGCAATCAGCCCCAGCATTTT. Its translation: CASSPASYSNQPQHF.

This rearrangement joins TRBV30 to TRBJ1-2; D perhaps matches TRBD1 (6 bases). The germline V gene encodes CDR1 GTSNPN and CDR2 SVGIG (reference sequence). The CDR3 runs 11 residues. Trimming took off 0 bases at V and 14 bases at J, with 13 bases between the two ends. CDR3 region: CAWSVHRGGTF. CDR3 nucleotide sequence: TGTGCCTGGAGTGTACATCGAGGGGGAACCTTC.

This chain uses TRBV9 with TRBJ1-2; a possible D gene is TRBD1 (5 bases). V shed 3 bases and J shed 7 bases, with 19 bases lying between them. Germline-derived CDR1 and CDR2 are SGDLS and YYNGEE. The CDR3 runs 15 residues. CDR3 sequence reads: CASSAREKGPGGYTF. DNA for the CDR3: TGTGCCAGCAGCGCTCGAGAGAAGGGGCCGGGTGGCTACACCTTC.

This clone appeared a single time. V gene TRBV6-5 combines with J gene TRBJ2-7, with D unclear. The CDR3 totals 11 residues. The V end lost 6 bases, the J end lost 5 bases, and 8 bases lay between the germline ends. Germline loops: CDR1 MNHEY, CDR2 SVGAGI. The CDR3, as DNA: TGTGCCAGCAGCCAAGCCGACGAGCAGTACTTC. Amino acids: CASSQADEQYF.

V and J are TRBV5-5 and TRBJ1-1; D is unclear. V lost 5 bases and J 2 bases, leaving 10 bases between the germline ends. Per germline, CDR1 SGHKS and CDR2 YYEKEE (reference sequence). The CDR3 totals 13 residues. CDR3 protein: CASRAHSNTEAFF. The CDR3 DNA reads TGTGCCAGCAGAGCTCACAGTAACACTGAAGCTTTCTTT.